These 25 T cell receptor beta chains came from one sample sequenced in a study of blood T cell repertoires in COVID-19. Data came from immunoSEQ multiplex PCR; TCRdb stores just in-frame clones and leaves some out. The data show 80,000 to 100,000 clones, just under 80% seen once. What was sequenced was peripheral blood. The receptor set was obtained from a human donor in a cohort sampled during active COVID-19.

The rearrangement uses TRBV19 and TRBJ2-2; a possible D gene is TRBD2 (5 bases). Trimming shortened V by 1 base and J by 2 bases, and 8 bases separated the two germline ends. Germline assignment: CDR1 LNHDA and CDR2 SQIVND (reference sequence). The CDR3 runs 15 residues. For the CDR3, the DNA is TGTGCCAGTAGTATAGCACCGGGAAACACCGGGGAGCTGTTTTTT. The encoded protein is CASSIAPGNTGELFF.

This chain links TRBV28 with TRBJ2-6, with 8 bases identical to TRBD1. Germline V gene lookup returns CDR1 MDHEN and CDR2 SYDVKM. The CDR3 length is 16 residues. V trimming: 5 bases; J trimming: 2 bases; junction bases outside the gene matches: 5. Written as DNA, the CDR3 is TGTGCCAGCAGTCCCTCGGACAGGGCTGGGGCCAACGTCCTGACTTTC. Its translation is CASSPSDRAGANVLTF.

The chain employs TRBV5-5 and TRBJ2-7; D is possibly TRBD1 (6 bases). Trimming stripped 4 bases from V and 9 bases from J, with 17 bases between. The CDR3 has 13 amino acids. Germline loops: CDR1 SGHKS, CDR2 YYEKEE (reference sequence). The DNA of the CDR3 is TGTGCCAGCAGCGTTACCGCACAGGGCGGGCAGTACTTC. It encodes CASSVTAQGGQYF.

V and J are TRBV5-4 and TRBJ1-2; D gene uncertain. V was trimmed by 4 bases and J by 2 bases, leaving 9 bases between them. Germline values: CDR1 SGHNT, CDR2 YYREEE (reference sequence). The CDR3 is made up of 13 amino acids. The chain's CDR3 is CASSTTGNYGYTF. Written as DNA, the CDR3 is TGTGCCAGCAGCACTACTGGGAACTATGGCTACACCTTC.

This clone was observed at least ten times. The chain links TRBV6-5 to TRBJ1-2, with 8 bases matching TRBD1. Germline V gene lookup returns CDR1 MNHEY and CDR2 SVGAGI. The J segment lost 2 bases and the V segment lost 0 bases, leaving 2 bases of the junction unmatched. The CDR3 consists of 15 residues. CDR3 nucleotides: TGTGCCAGCAGTTACTCGGCAGGGGGCAACTATGGCTACACCTTC. It translates to CASSYSAGGNYGYTF.

This chain connects TRBV7-2 to TRBJ2-7; the match to TRBD2 covers 7 bases. CDR3 length equals 15 residues. V was clipped by 7 bases and J by 0 bases; unmatched bases: 9. From germline, CDR1 is SGHTA and CDR2 FQGNSA. The CDR3 here is CASTLRGGSSYEQYF. DNA for the CDR3: TGTGCCAGCACCCTCCGAGGCGGGAGCTCCTACGAGCAGTACTTC.

The chain links TRBV5-1 to TRBJ2-3; a possible D gene is TRBD2 (6 bases). Trimming removed 4 bases at V and 1 base at J, with 10 bases between. The germline V gene has CDR1 SGHRS and CDR2 YFSETQ. This CDR3 is built from 14 residues. The CDR3 protein is CASSPGDGTDTQYF. CDR3 nucleotides: TGCGCCAGCAGCCCGGGGGATGGCACAGATACGCAGTATTTT.

The rearrangement links TRBV6-5 to TRBJ1-2, with 8 bases that match TRBD1. In germline, CDR1 is MNHEY, CDR2 SVGAGI. This CDR3 region has 14 residues. V dropped 8 bases and J dropped 4; count of bases not matched to a gene: 9. Here the CDR3 DNA reads TGTGCCAGCCACTCACAGGGGGGACCCTATGGCTACACCTTC. Translating gives CASHSQGGPYGYTF.

In DNA form, the CDR3 reads TGTGCCAGTTACAGTCACAGTACGAACACTGAAGCTTTCTTT. Translation gives CASYSHSTNTEAFF. The chain carries TRBV27 and TRBJ1-1; D gene ambiguous. The CDR3 totals 14 residues. V was shortened by 9 bases and J by 1 base, with 15 bases between the two germline ends. Germline V lookup: CDR1 MNHEY, CDR2 SMNVEV (reference sequence).

The chain joins TRBV5-1 to TRBJ2-1; 9 bases agree with TRBD2. V shed 5 bases, J shed 6 bases, and the junction held 6 bases outside the gene matches. Germline CDR1 and CDR2: SGHRS and YFSETQ. The CDR3 consists of 14 residues. In DNA form, the CDR3 reads TGCGCCAGCAGTATAGCGGGGGTTCCCAATGAGCAGTTCTTC. It translates to CASSIAGVPNEQFF.

This clone was counted only a few times. The genes are TRBV19 and TRBJ1-1; the match to TRBD1 covers 8 bases. Germline CDR1 reads LNHDA; CDR2 reads SQIVND (reference sequence). This CDR3 spans 16 amino acids. The trim removed 4 bases at V and 5 bases at J, leaving 12 bases unmatched. The CDR3 DNA reads as TGTGCCAGTAGTACCCACAGGGGGTCTGGGAAAACTGAAGCTTTCTTT. This translates into CASSTHRGSGKTEAFF.

The CDR3 is CASSSVAGVGNEQYF. DNA for the CDR3: TGTGCCAGCAGTTCTGTGGCGGGGGTAGGCAACGAGCAGTACTTC. V and J are TRBV28 and TRBJ2-7; 7 positions match TRBD2. This CDR3 has 15 residues. Germline V gene lookup returns CDR1 MDHEN and CDR2 SYDVKM. V was clipped by 4 bases and J by 5 bases; unmatched bases: 11.

This sequence joins TRBV12-3 or TRBV12-4 and TRBJ1-1, with TRBD1 as a possible D gene (5 bases). Trimming took off 6 bases at V and 0 bases at J, with 8 bases between the two ends. The CDR3 covers 13 residues. CDR3 nucleotide sequence: TGTGCCAGCAGCACGACAGTGAACACTGAAGCTTTCTTT. This sequence encodes CASSTTVNTEAFF.

This chain joins TRBV10-3 and TRBJ1-1; D is possibly TRBD1 (5 bases). The CDR3 is 13 residues long. CDR1 and CDR2 from the germline V gene are ENHRY and SYGVKD. V was shortened by 6 bases and J by 2 bases, with 10 bases between the two germline ends. The chain's CDR3 is CAIRQGANTEAFF. Here the CDR3 DNA reads TGTGCCATCAGGCAGGGCGCAAACACTGAAGCTTTCTTT.

The chain has TRBV18 and TRBJ2-3; possible D gene TRBD1, 7 bases. Per the germline V gene, CDR1 is KGHSH and CDR2 is LQKENI. The ends were cut back, 6 bases at V and 2 bases at J, with 24 bases in the middle. CDR3 length: 18 amino acids. The CDR3 DNA reads TGTGCCAGCTCTCACCGCGGAGGGAGAGGGGGCGACACAGATACGCAGTATTTT. Protein product: CASSHRGGRGGDTDTQYF. Complete variable domain (other parts from reference TRBV18 and TRBJ2-3): NAGVMQNPRHLVRRRGQEARLRCSPMKGHSHVYWYRQLPEEGLKFMVYLQKENIIDESGMPKERFSAEFPKEGPSILRIQQVVRGDSAAYFCASSHRGGRGGDTDTQYFGPGTRLTVL.

This clone has only one observation. The chain employs TRBV12-2 and TRBJ1-6; the D segment call TRBD1 is taken from the table without a DNA check. TRBV12-2 counts as a pseudogene. The CDR3 contains 19 residues. The CDR3 nucleotides read TGTGCAAGTCGCTTAGACAGGGGGGGAGGGGGACCCTATAATTCACCCCTCCACTTT. It translates to CASRLDRGGGGPYNSPLHF.

This clone was detected only a few times. The genes are TRBV5-1 and TRBJ2-1; possibly TRBD2 for D (5 bases). There are 15 residues in the CDR3. CDR1 is SGHRS and CDR2 is YFSETQ in the germline V gene. Trimming shortened V by 1 base and J by 2 bases, and 10 bases separated the two germline ends. This CDR3 reads CASSLQAVAYNEQFF. CDR3 in DNA: TGCGCCAGCAGCTTGCAAGCGGTTGCCTACAATGAGCAGTTCTTC.

The gene calls are TRBV9 and TRBJ1-1, with 10 bases fitting TRBD1. Trimming removed 2 bases from V and 1 base from J; junction bases left unmatched: 14. The CDR3 consists of 19 residues. The V gene's germline CDR1 is SGDLS and CDR2 YYNGEE. The CDR3: CASSVVSGTGVVWNTEAFF. CDR3 nucleotide sequence: TGTGCCAGCAGCGTCGTTTCGGGGACAGGGGTTGTCTGGAACACTGAAGCTTTCTTT.

This rearrangement joins TRBV7-3 to TRBJ2-5, with D possibly TRBD2 on 7 matching bases. V was trimmed by 2 bases and J by 7 bases, leaving 14 bases between them. CDR3 size: 14 residues. Germline V lookup: CDR1 SGHTA, CDR2 FQGTGA. CDR3 protein: CASSLQGGAGTQYF. The CDR3 DNA follows: TGTGCCAGCAGCTTACAAGGGGGGGCTGGGACCCAGTACTTC.

A single count supports this clone. The rearrangement links TRBV28 to TRBJ1-2, with no clear D. With 4 bases removed from V and 2 bases from J, the gap between germline ends came to 8 bases. Germline V gene sequence: CDR1 MDHEN, CDR2 SYDVKM. This CDR3 comprises 13 residues. CDR3 in amino acids: CASSSTRNYGYTF. CDR3 nucleotides: TGTGCCAGCAGTTCAACAAGAAACTATGGCTACACCTTC.

The chain is built from TRBV24-1 and TRBJ2-1; 8 nucleotides line up with TRBD2. This CDR3 region has 14 residues. J lost 4 bases, V lost 8 bases, and 6 bases had no gene match. Germline CDR1 is KGHDR and CDR2 is SFDVKD. This chain's CDR3 is CATNRGGLYNEQFF. The DNA for the CDR3 is TGTGCCACCAATCGCGGGGGGCTATACAATGAGCAGTTCTTC.

The chain recombines TRBV19 with TRBJ1-1; D gene ambiguous. V shed 1 base and J shed 0 bases, with 6 bases lying between them. This CDR3 is 14 amino acids long. Germline CDR1 reads LNHDA; CDR2 reads SQIVND (reference sequence). CDR3 sequence: CASSIGHLNTEAFF. Here the CDR3 DNA reads TGTGCCAGTAGTATAGGACACCTGAACACTGAAGCTTTCTTT.

The chain recombines TRBV4-2 with TRBJ2-2, with 7 bases fitting TRBD1. The CDR3 runs 15 residues. Germline V CDR1 and CDR2: LGHNA, YNFKEQ. With V trimmed by 6 bases and J by 1 base, 5 bases remained unmatched. CDR3 DNA sequence: TGTGCCAGCAGTAAAGGGACAGAGAACACCGGGGAGCTGTTTTTT. It translates to CASSKGTENTGELFF.

The rearrangement links TRBV9 to TRBJ2-5, with 9 bases fitting TRBD1. The germline V gene has CDR1 SGDLS and CDR2 YYNGEE. This CDR3 contains 15 residues. The V and J ends lost 3 bases and 2 bases, in that order; junction bases with no gene match: 5. The CDR3 sequence: CASSAGQGSQETQYF. CDR3 DNA: TGTGCCAGCAGCGCGGGACAGGGAAGTCAAGAGACCCAGTACTTC.

The chain couples TRBV11-2 to TRBJ2-7; 9 nucleotides match TRBD2. CDR3 length equals 19 residues. The ends lost 3 bases at V and 2 bases at J; junction bases unmatched: 17. CDR1 is SGHAT, CDR2 FQNNGV, per germline. CDR3 region: CASSFGWGRGRALAYEQYF. In DNA, the CDR3 is TGTGCCAGCAGCTTCGGGTGGGGGCGCGGGAGGGCCCTCGCCTACGAGCAGTACTTC. The full variable domain, its missing parts supplied by reference TRBV11-2 and TRBJ2-7, is EAGVAQSPRYKIIEKRQSVAFWCNPISGHATLYWYQQILGQGPKLLIQFQNNGVVDDSQLPKDRFSAERLKGVDSTLKIQPAKLEDSAVYLCASSFGWGRGRALAYEQYFGPGTRLTVT.